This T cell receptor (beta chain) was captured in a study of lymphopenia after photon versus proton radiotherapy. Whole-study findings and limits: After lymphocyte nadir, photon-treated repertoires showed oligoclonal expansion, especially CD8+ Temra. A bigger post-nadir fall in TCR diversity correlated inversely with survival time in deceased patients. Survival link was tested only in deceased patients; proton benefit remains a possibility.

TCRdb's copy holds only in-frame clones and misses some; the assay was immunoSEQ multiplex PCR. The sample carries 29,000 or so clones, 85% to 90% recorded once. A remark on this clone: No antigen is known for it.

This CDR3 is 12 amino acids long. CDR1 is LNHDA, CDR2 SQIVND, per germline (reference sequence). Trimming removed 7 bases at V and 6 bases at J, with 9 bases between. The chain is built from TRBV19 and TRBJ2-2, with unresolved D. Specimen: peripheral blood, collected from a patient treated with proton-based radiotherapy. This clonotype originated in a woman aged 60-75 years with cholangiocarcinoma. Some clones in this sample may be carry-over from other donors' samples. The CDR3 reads CASKFQAGELFF. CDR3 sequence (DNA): TGTGCCAGTAAATTCCAGGCCGGGGAGCTGTTTTTT.